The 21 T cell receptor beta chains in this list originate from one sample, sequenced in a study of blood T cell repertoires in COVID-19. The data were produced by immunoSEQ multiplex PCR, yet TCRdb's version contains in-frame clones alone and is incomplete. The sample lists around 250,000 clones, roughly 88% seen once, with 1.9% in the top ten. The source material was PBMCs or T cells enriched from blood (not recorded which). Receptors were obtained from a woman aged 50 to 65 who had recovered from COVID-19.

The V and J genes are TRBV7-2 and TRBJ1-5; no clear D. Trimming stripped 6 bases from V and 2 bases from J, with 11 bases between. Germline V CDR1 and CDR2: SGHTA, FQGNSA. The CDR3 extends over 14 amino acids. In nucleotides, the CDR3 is TGTGCCAGCAGTCCTGTGGGCGGCAATCAGCCCCAGCATTTT. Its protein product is CASSPVGGNQPQHF.

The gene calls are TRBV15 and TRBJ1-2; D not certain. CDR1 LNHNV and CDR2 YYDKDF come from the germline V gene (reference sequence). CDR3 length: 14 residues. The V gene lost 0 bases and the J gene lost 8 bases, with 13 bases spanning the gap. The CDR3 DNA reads TGTGCCACCAGCAGAGATTTCCGCGAGAGGGGCTACACCTTC. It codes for CATSRDFRERGYTF.

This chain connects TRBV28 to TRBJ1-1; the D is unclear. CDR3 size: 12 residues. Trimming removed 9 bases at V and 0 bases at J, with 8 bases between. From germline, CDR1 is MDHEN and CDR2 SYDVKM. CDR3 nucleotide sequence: TGTGCCAGTACCGACATGAACACTGAAGCTTTCTTT. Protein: CASTDMNTEAFF. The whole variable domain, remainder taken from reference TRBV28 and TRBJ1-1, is DVKVTQSSRYLVKRTGEKVFLECVQDMDHENMFWYRQDPGLGLRLIYFSYDVKMKEKGDIPEGYSVSREKKERFSLILESASTNQTSMYLCASTDMNTEAFFGQGTRLTVV.

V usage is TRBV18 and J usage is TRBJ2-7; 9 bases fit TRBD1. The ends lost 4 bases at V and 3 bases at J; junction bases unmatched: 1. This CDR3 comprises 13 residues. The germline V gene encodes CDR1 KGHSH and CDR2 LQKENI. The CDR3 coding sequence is TGTGCCAGCTCACTGGGACAGGGCTACGAGCAGTACTTC. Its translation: CASSLGQGYEQYF.

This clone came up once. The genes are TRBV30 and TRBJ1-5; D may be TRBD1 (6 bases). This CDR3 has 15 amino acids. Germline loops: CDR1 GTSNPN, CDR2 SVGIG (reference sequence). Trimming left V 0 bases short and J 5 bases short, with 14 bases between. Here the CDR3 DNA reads TGTGCCTGGAGTGTACTCGGCAGGGGAGATCAGCCCCAGCATTTT. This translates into CAWSVLGRGDQPQHF.

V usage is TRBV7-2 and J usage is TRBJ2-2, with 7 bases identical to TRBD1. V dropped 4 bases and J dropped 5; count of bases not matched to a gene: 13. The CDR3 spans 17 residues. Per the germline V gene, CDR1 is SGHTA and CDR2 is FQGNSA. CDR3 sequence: CASSSYPDRVGTGELFF. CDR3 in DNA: TGTGCCAGCAGCTCTTACCCCGACAGGGTAGGGACCGGGGAGCTGTTTTTT.

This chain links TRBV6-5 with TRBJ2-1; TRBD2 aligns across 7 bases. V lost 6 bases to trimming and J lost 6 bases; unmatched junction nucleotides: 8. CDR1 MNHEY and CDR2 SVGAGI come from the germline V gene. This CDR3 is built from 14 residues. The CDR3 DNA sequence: TGTGCCAGCAGCCCGCGATTAGCGGGCAATGAGCAGTTCTTC. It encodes CASSPRLAGNEQFF.

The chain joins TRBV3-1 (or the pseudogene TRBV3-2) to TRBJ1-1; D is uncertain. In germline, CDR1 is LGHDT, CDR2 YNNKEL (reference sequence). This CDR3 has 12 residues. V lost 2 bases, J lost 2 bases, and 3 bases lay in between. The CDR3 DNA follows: TGTGCCAGCAGCCAAACAAACACTGAAGCTTTCTTT. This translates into CASSQTNTEAFF.

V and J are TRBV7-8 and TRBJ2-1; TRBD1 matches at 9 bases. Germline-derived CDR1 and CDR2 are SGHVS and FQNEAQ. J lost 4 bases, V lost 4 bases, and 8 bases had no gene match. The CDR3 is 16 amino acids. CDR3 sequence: CASSSDRQGGYNEQFF. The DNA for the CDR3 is TGTGCCAGCAGCTCCGACCGACAGGGGGGGTACAATGAGCAGTTCTTC. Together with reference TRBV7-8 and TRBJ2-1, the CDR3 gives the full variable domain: GAGVSQSPRYKVAKRGQDVALRCDPISGHVSLFWYQQALGQGPEFLTYFQNEAQLDKSGLPSDRFFAERPEGSVSTLKIQRTQQEDSAVYLCASSSDRQGGYNEQFFGPGTRLTVL.

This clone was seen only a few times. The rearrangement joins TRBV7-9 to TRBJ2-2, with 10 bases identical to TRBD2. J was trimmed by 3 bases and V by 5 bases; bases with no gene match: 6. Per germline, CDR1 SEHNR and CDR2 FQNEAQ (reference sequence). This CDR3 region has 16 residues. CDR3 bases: TGTGCCAGCAGCCGACATCTAGCGGGGGACACCGGGGAGCTGTTTTTT. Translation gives CASSRHLAGDTGELFF. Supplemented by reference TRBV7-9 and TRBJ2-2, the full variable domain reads DTGVSQNPRHKITKRGQNVTFRCDPISEHNRLYWYRQTLGQGPEFLTYFQNEAQLEKSRLLSDRFSAERPKGSFSTLEIQRTEQGDSAMYLCASSRHLAGDTGELFFGEGSRLTVL.

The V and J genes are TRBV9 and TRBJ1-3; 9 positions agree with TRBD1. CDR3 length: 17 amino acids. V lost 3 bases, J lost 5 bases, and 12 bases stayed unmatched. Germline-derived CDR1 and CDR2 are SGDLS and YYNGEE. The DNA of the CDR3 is TGTGCCAGCAGCGGGGGGTCGGGACAGGGTTTTAGAAACACCATATATTTT. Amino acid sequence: CASSGGSGQGFRNTIYF.

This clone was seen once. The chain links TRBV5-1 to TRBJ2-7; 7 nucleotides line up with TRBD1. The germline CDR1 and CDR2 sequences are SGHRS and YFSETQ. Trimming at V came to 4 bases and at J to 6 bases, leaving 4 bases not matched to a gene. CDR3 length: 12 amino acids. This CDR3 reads CASSPTGAEQYF. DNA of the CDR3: TGCGCCAGCAGCCCTACAGGGGCCGAGCAGTACTTC. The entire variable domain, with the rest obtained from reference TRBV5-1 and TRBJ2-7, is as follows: KAGVTQTPRYLIKTRGQQVTLSCSPISGHRSVSWYQQTPGQGLQFLFEYFSETQRNKGNFPGRFSGRQFSNSRSEMNVSTLELGDSALYLCASSPTGAEQYFGPGTRLTVT.

CDR3 coding DNA: TGTGCCAGCTCAGCTACTAGCGGAAGCTCCTACGAGCAGTACTTC. Translating gives CASSATSGSSYEQYF. The chain joins TRBV18 to TRBJ2-7, with TRBD2 identical over 8 bases. V gave up 5 bases and J gave up 0 bases; unmatched junction bases: 6. Germline assignment: CDR1 KGHSH and CDR2 LQKENI. This CDR3 contains 15 residues. Complete variable domain (other parts from reference TRBV18 and TRBJ2-7): NAGVMQNPRHLVRRRGQEARLRCSPMKGHSHVYWYRQLPEEGLKFMVYLQKENIIDESGMPKERFSAEFPKEGPSILRIQQVVRGDSAAYFCASSATSGSSYEQYFGPGTRLTVT.

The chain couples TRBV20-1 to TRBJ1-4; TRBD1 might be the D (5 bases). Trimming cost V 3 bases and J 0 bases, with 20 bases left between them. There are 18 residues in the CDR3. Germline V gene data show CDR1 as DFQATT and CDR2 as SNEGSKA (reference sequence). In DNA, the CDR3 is TGCAGTGCTAGTTCAGCACAGGAGGGTTTGGCAACTAATGAAAAACTGTTTTTT. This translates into CSASSAQEGLATNEKLFF.

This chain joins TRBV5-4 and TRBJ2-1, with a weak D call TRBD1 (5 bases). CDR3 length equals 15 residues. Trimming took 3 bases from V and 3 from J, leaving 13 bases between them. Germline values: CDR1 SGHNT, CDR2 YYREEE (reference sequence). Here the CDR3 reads CASSSDTAIYNEQFF. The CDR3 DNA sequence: TGTGCCAGCAGCTCGGACACCGCGATCTACAATGAGCAGTTCTTC.

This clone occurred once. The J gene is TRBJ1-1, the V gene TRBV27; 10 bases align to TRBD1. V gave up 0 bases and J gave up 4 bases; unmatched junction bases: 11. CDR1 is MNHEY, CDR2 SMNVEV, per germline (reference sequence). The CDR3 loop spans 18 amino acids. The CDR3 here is CASSLSRDRGDLRTEAFF. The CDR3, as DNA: TGTGCCAGCAGTTTATCCCGGGACAGGGGAGATCTGCGCACTGAAGCTTTCTTT.

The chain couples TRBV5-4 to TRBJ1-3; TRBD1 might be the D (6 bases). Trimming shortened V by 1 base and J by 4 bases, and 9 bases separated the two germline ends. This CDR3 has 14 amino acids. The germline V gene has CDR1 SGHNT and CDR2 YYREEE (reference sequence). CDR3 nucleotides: TGTGCCAGCAGCTTGAAGGACAGCGGAAACACCATATATTTT. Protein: CASSLKDSGNTIYF.

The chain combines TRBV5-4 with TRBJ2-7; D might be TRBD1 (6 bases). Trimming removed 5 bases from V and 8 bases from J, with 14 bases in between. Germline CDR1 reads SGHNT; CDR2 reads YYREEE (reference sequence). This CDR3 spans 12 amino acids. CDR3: CASSFRQDKQYF. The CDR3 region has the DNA TGTGCCAGCAGTTTCAGACAGGACAAGCAGTACTTC.

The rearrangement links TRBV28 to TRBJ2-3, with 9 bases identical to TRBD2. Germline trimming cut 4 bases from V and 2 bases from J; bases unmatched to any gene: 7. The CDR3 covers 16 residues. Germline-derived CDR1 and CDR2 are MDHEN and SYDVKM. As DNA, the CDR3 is TGTGCCAGCAGTTCCTCTGGCGGGAGGGCCACAGATACGCAGTATTTT. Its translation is CASSSSGGRATDTQYF.

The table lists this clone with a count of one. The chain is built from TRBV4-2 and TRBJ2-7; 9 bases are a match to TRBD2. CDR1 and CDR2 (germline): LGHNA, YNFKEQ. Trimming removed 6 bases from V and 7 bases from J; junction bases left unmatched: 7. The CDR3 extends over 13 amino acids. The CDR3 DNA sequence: TGTGCCAGCAGAGGAGGGCTAGCGGGAGAGCAGTACTTC. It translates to CASRGGLAGEQYF.

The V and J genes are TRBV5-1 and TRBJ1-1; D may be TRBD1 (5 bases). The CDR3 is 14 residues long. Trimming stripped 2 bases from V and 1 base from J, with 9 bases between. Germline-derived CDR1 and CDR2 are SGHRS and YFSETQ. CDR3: CASSLRGGNTEAFF. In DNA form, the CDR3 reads TGCGCCAGCAGCTTAAGGGGTGGGAACACTGAAGCTTTCTTT. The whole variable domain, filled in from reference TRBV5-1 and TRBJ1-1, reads KAGVTQTPRYLIKTRGQQVTLSCSPISGHRSVSWYQQTPGQGLQFLFEYFSETQRNKGNFPGRFSGRQFSNSRSEMNVSTLELGDSALYLCASSLRGGNTEAFFGQGTRLTVV.